Sequencing of this T cell receptor beta chain was carried out in a study of shared clonotypes between healthy human individuals. In the study overall: Donor ages ranged 18 to 49 years: two women, a few men. General study points: Relative to clonotypes present in all four donors, those not shared had lower generation probabilities.

Assay execution took place at the deep level. Some clones are missing from TCRdb's copy, which holds only in-frame ones; the method was immunoSEQ multiplex PCR. The sample consists of millions of clones, 90% to 95% of them appearing once. This CDR3 region has 16 residues. Germline V lookup: CDR1 SGDLS, CDR2 YYNGEE. Unmatched junction bases numbered 8, after V lost 4 bases and J lost 0 bases. To note about this clone: Its antigen is unidentified.

This TCR was recovered from a man between 18 and 29 years old in good health. The chain recombines TRBV9 with TRBJ1-1; 8 bases map to TRBD1. Sample: naive CD4+ T cells sorted from blood. The subset was: CD45RA+ positively selected. The CDR3 coding sequence is TGTGCCAGCAGCCTCCTACAGGGGGGATTGAACACTGAAGCTTTCTTT. Protein product: CASSLLQGGLNTEAFF.